The 13 T cell receptor beta chains below come from one sample, sequenced in a study of shared clonotypes between healthy human individuals. The protocol was immunoSEQ multiplex PCR, while the TCRdb copy is restricted to in-frame clones and leaves out a portion. The sample includes fewer than 1.8 million clones, about 98.5% seen only once; the top ten take roughly 0.36%. The sample consisted of naive CD4+ T cells sorted from blood. Indicated subset: CD45RA+ positively selected. Receptor source: a man in his thirties or forties in good health.

The rearrangement joins TRBV7-2 to TRBJ2-7; 12 bases map to TRBD2. Germline CDR1 reads SGHTA; CDR2 reads FQGNSA. The V and J ends lost 2 bases and 5 bases, in that order; junction bases with no gene match: 10. This CDR3 spans 17 amino acids. The CDR3 is CASSLRLAGEVQNEQYF. The CDR3, as DNA: TGTGCCAGCAGCTTACGACTAGCGGGAGAGGTTCAAAACGAGCAGTACTTC.

The chain has TRBV28 and TRBJ2-7; D is undetermined. The CDR3 loop spans 14 amino acids. V was trimmed by 6 bases and J by 6 bases, leaving 18 bases between them. The germline gives CDR1 MDHEN, CDR2 SYDVKM. CDR3 in amino acids: CASSTPGGSGEQYF. CDR3 coding DNA: TGTGCCAGCAGCACACCCGGTGGATCCGGCGAGCAGTACTTC.

The rearrangement uses TRBV27 and TRBJ2-7, with TRBD1 as a possible D gene (5 bases). CDR1 and CDR2 (germline): MNHEY, SMNVEV (reference sequence). This CDR3 has 15 residues. Trimming took 1 base from V and 3 from J, leaving 13 bases between them. The CDR3 spells CASSLLQGNSYEQYF. CDR3 coding DNA: TGTGCCAGCAGTTTATTGCAGGGAAATAGCTACGAGCAGTACTTC.

The chain employs TRBV9 and TRBJ1-4, with 10 nucleotides matching TRBD1. Per germline, CDR1 SGDLS and CDR2 YYNGEE. The CDR3 totals 14 residues. V gave up 4 bases and J gave up 5 bases; unmatched junction bases: 2. CDR3 nucleotides: TGTGCCAGCAGCCTGGGACAGGGGAATGAAAAACTGTTTTTT. Residues: CASSLGQGNEKLFF.

This chain joins TRBV10-3 and TRBJ2-3; TRBD2 matches 8 bases. The CDR3 has 14 residues. V shed 4 bases and J 4 bases; nucleotides not matched to a gene: 4. Per germline, CDR1 ENHRY and CDR2 SYGVKD. CDR3 nucleotide sequence: TGTGCCATCAGTGTGAGCGGGAGCCCAGATACGCAGTATTTT. The encoded protein is CAISVSGSPDTQYF.

This rearrangement joins TRBV11-2 to TRBJ1-2; no firm D call. Deletions cut 3 bases from V and 0 bases from J, with 8 bases between. The CDR3 runs to 14 residues. Germline CDR1 is SGHAT and CDR2 is FQNNGV. CDR3 sequence reads: CASSLIGANYGYTF. The DNA for the CDR3 is TGTGCCAGCAGCTTGATAGGAGCTAACTATGGCTACACCTTC.

The V and J genes are TRBV7-9 and TRBJ1-2; D ambiguous. Germline lookup yields CDR1 SEHNR and CDR2 FQNEAQ (reference sequence). The CDR3 is 17 residues long. The V and J ends lost 0 bases and 4 bases respectively, with 18 bases between them. Here the CDR3 reads CASSLAQSATNLYGYTF. In DNA, the CDR3 is TGTGCCAGCAGCTTAGCGCAGTCAGCCACCAACCTCTATGGCTACACCTTC.

This clone has only one observation. This chain joins TRBV25-1 and TRBJ2-7; 7 bases match TRBD1. V gave up 6 bases and J gave up 3 bases; unmatched junction bases: 8. This CDR3 has 14 residues. The germline V gene has CDR1 MGHDK and CDR2 SYGVNS. Here the CDR3 reads CASRRQGGVYEQYF. CDR3 nucleotide sequence: TGTGCCAGCAGAAGACAGGGTGGGGTCTACGAGCAGTACTTC.

The rearrangement uses TRBV5-1 and TRBJ2-7; 7 bases are shared with TRBD1. The V gene's germline CDR1 is SGHRS and CDR2 YFSETQ. The CDR3 totals 15 residues. V lost 2 bases and J lost 6; bases outside the gene matches: 11. The CDR3 coding sequence is TGCGCCAGCAGCTTAGCTTCGGGACAGTCTTTCGAGCAGTACTTC. This codes for CASSLASGQSFEQYF.

The chain combines TRBV5-3 with TRBJ1-5; unclear D gene. TRBV5-3 is an open reading frame whose function is uncertain. V lost 6 bases to trimming and J lost 6 bases, with 16 bases between them. This CDR3 has 14 amino acids. The CDR3 bases are TGTGCCAGAAATGCCGGGGAGGGATTTCAGCCCCAGCATTTT. Its translation: CARNAGEGFQPQHF.

The chain is built from TRBV27 and TRBJ2-1; 12 nucleotides line up with TRBD2. V trimming: 3 bases; J trimming: 9 bases; junction bases outside the gene matches: 3. The CDR3 sequence is 14 residues long. Germline V gene lookup returns CDR1 MNHEY and CDR2 SMNVEV (reference sequence). CDR3 loop: CASSFLAGGVEQFF. In DNA, the CDR3 is TGTGCCAGCAGTTTTCTAGCGGGAGGGGTTGAGCAGTTCTTC.

V usage is TRBV5-1 and J usage is TRBJ2-5; 10 bases are shared with TRBD2. V dropped 2 bases and J dropped 4; count of bases not matched to a gene: 8. The CDR3 loop spans 16 amino acids. CDR1 SGHRS and CDR2 YFSETQ come from the germline V gene. CDR3 residues: CASSFDTSGARETQYF. The CDR3 nucleotides read TGCGCCAGCAGCTTTGATACTAGCGGGGCCAGAGAGACCCAGTACTTC.

The chain uses TRBV2 and TRBJ1-5; D remains ambiguous. This CDR3 has 16 residues. Trimming took off 3 bases at V and 0 bases at J, with 12 bases between the two ends. The germline V gene encodes CDR1 SNHLY and CDR2 FYNNEI. The CDR3: CASSDLGGYSNQPQHF. The CDR3 DNA sequence: TGTGCCAGCAGTGATCTGGGTGGGTATAGCAATCAGCCCCAGCATTTT.